This T cell receptor beta chain comes out of a study of CD8 T cells in ankylosing spondylitis. Findings and limits, study-wide: Within peripheral blood, clones linked to disease were CD8+ and relatively rare. Matched synovial fluid from ankylosing spondylitis patients was reported to be enriched for disease-linked clones. Seemingly characteristic of ankylosing spondylitis blood was a TCR beta motif consisting of roughly 8 highly homologous variants.

From the 5' RACE reads, TCRdb called clonotypes with MiXCR, one entry per CDR3 protein. In the table there are some 220,000 distinct CDR3 sequences, approximately 8.4% of which are singletons. This clonotype was recorded at least ten times. Its target is not known. V trimming: 3 bases; J trimming: 1 base; junction bases outside the gene matches: 3. The CDR3 length is 14 residues. Germline values: CDR1 KGHSH, CDR2 LQKENI. The sequencing input was blood, either unsorted or a sorted T cell fraction (not recorded which). This clonotype was obtained from a female donor with ankylosing spondylitis or in good health (not recorded which). The chain joins TRBV18 to TRBJ2-7, with 7 bases fitting TRBD1. Here the CDR3 reads CASSPDRWSYEQYF. DNA of the CDR3: TGTGCCAGCTCACCGGACAGGTGGTCCTACGAGCAGTACTTC.